This is a list of T cell receptor beta chains from one sample in a study of blood T cell repertoires in COVID-19. This table comes from immunoSEQ multiplex PCR, and its TCRdb copy is limited to in-frame clones, with some not included. The sample has roughly 200,000 clones, more than 65% seen once. Sequencing input: peripheral blood. Every receptor here comes from a man aged 45-65 years with active or convalescent COVID-19. Each CDR3 is given with its conserved first and last residue. D genes are given only for firm matches. The size of a clone is reported for some rows only, either as once, few or many, or as a class for expanded clones.

V	size	J	D	DNA	CDR3
TRBV4-1	once	TRBJ2-1	TRBD2	TGCGCCAGCAGCCAACGGGGGGGCTCCTACAATGAGCAGTTCTTC	CASSQRGGSYNEQFF
TRBV30	.	TRBJ1-1	.	TGTGCCTGGAGTGAGAGGAACACTGAAGCTTTCTTT	CAWSERNTEAFF
TRBV5-4	.	TRBJ1-1	.	TGTGCCAGCAGCTTTGGACATCTTGAAGCTTTCTTT	CASSFGHLEAFF
TRBV19	.	TRBJ1-2	TRBD1	TGTGCCAGTAGTCCAAAGCCCGGGACAGGGGAAAACTATGGCTACACCTTC	CASSPKPGTGENYGYTF
TRBV6-5	.	TRBJ2-5	.	TGTGCCAGCAGTTACTCCCCGGAAGAGACCCAGTACTTC	CASSYSPEETQYF
TRBV6-1	.	TRBJ1-6	.	TGTGCCAGCAGTGAACGACAGAATAATTCACCCCTCCACTTT	CASSERQNNSPLHF
TRBV6-5	few	TRBJ1-5	TRBD1	TGTGCCAGCAGTTCCCAGACAGGGAGTAAGCCCCAGCATTTT	CASSSQTGSKPQHF
TRBV6-5	.	TRBJ1-1	.	TGTGCCAGCAGTTACTCCAAGGGGGGGCGGAACACTGAAGCTTTCTTT	CASSYSKGGRNTEAFF
TRBV6-1	.	TRBJ2-7	TRBD1	TGTGCCAGCAGTGCCCGGGAACCGGGACAGGGGAGGCTACACGAGCAGTACTTC	CASSAREPGQGRLHEQYF
TRBV7-2	.	TRBJ1-5	TRBD1	TGTGCCAGCAGCTCTACCCCGACAGGGCTTAGCAATCAGCCCCAGCATTTT	CASSSTPTGLSNQPQHF
TRBV4-3	.	TRBJ2-2	.	TGCGCCAGCAGCCAAGATCTGGGCGGGGGCACCCTAAACACCGGGGAGCTGTTTTTT	CASSQDLGGGTLNTGELFF
TRBV4-2	once	TRBJ2-2	TRBD1	TGTGCCAGCAGCCCCCGGACAGGGAAACACACCGGGGAGCTGTTTTTT	CASSPRTGKHTGELFF
TRBV28	.	TRBJ1-2	TRBD1	TGTGCCACTCAGGGGGTCAATGGCTACACCTTC	CATQGVNGYTF
TRBV5-1	.	TRBJ2-2	.	TGCGCCAGCAGCAGGGCAGTAGGGACTAACACCGGGGAGCTGTTTTTT	CASSRAVGTNTGELFF
TRBV3-1/TRBV3-2	few	TRBJ1-1	.	TGTGCCAGCAGCAACCGGGACGGAGGAGGGACTGAAGCTTTCTTT	CASSNRDGGGTEAFF
TRBV13	few	TRBJ1-3	.	TGTGCCAGCAGCTCGACAGGCGGTACCCACTCTGGAAACACCATATATTTT	CASSSTGGTHSGNTIYF
TRBV7-9	.	TRBJ1-6	TRBD1	TGTGCCAGCAGCTTAGACGGGACAGGGGGCATTTCACCCCTCCACTTT	CASSLDGTGGISPLHF
TRBV19	.	TRBJ2-5	TRBD1	TGTGCCAGTAGTATATCCGGGACAGGGAGAGAGACCCAGTACTTC	CASSISGTGRETQYF
TRBV6-2/TRBV6-3	few	TRBJ1-5	.	TGTGCCAGCAGTTACTCGCAACAGGGTTCCCAGCATTTT	CASSYSQQGSQHF
TRBV6-2/TRBV6-3	.	TRBJ1-1	.	TGTGCCAGCAGTTACCTGCAGGGAGGGAACACTGAAGCTTTCTTT	CASSYLQGGNTEAFF
TRBV7-3	.	TRBJ1-1	TRBD1	TGTGCCAGCAGCTCTCACAGGGGGACTGAAGCTTTCTTT	CASSSHRGTEAFF
TRBV19	.	TRBJ2-5	TRBD2	TGTGCCAGTAGCGTTAGCGGGGCCGAGACCCAGTACTTC	CASSVSGAETQYF
TRBV5-4	.	TRBJ2-7	TRBD1	TGTGCCAGCAGACTCGACAGGGACTACGAGCAGTACTTC	CASRLDRDYEQYF
TRBV5-5	.	TRBJ2-3	TRBD2	TGTGCCAGCAGCCCCCTCGGGGGGAGCACAGATACGCAGTATTTT	CASSPLGGSTDTQYF
TRBV29-1	.	TRBJ1-2	TRBD1	TGCAGCGTTGATCCGGGACAGGGGGCTGGTAGGGCCTATGGCTACACCTTC	CSVDPGQGAGRAYGYTF
TRBV7-9	.	TRBJ2-5	.	TGTGCCAGCAGCCCAGGGACTGGCCAAGAGACCCAGTACTTC	CASSPGTGQETQYF
TRBV20-1	once	TRBJ2-4	TRBD2	TGCAGTGCTAGTCCCTGGGCTAGCGGGGGGGCCGTGGCCAAAAACATTCAGTACTTC	CSASPWASGGAVAKNIQYF
TRBV4-2	once	TRBJ2-1	TRBD1	TGTGCCAGCAGCCAAGGGACAGGGTCCGATGAGCAGTTCTTC	CASSQGTGSDEQFF
TRBV27	few	TRBJ1-2	TRBD1	TGTGCCAGCAGTTCCTCGGGACAGATCTATGGCTACACCTTC	CASSSSGQIYGYTF
TRBV6-2/TRBV6-3	.	TRBJ2-6	TRBD2	TGTGCCAGCAGTTACGGACTAGCGGGGTTTGGTGGGGCCAACGTCCTGACTTTC	CASSYGLAGFGGANVLTF
TRBV6-6	.	TRBJ1-1	.	TGTGCCAGCAGTTACTCGGGAGACAACACTGAAGCTTTCTTT	CASSYSGDNTEAFF
TRBV5-8	once	TRBJ2-7	.	TGTGCCAGCAGCTTGTTGTTTCGCTACGAGCAGTACTTC	CASSLLFRYEQYF
TRBV2	.	TRBJ2-6	.	TGTGCCAGCATTGAAAGGATAGGGAGCACCTTCTCTGGGGCCAACGTCCTGACTTTC	CASIERIGSTFSGANVLTF
TRBV6-4	.	TRBJ1-1	.	TGTGCCAGCAGCCCCGGGACAAACACTGAAGCTTTCTTT	CASSPGTNTEAFF
TRBV19	.	TRBJ1-1	TRBD1	TGTGCCAGTAGTATTTCTCCCGGGACAGGGGGGACTGAAGCTTTCTTT	CASSISPGTGGTEAFF
TRBV5-6	.	TRBJ2-2	.	TGTGCCAGCAGCTTCGGGGTAGGCACCGGGGAGCTGTTTTTT	CASSFGVGTGELFF
TRBV5-1	.	TRBJ2-1	.	TGCGCCAGCAGCTTGGTATCAGGGTTACGCAATGAGCAGTTCTTC	CASSLVSGLRNEQFF
TRBV6-2/TRBV6-3	.	TRBJ1-1	.	TGTGCCAGCAGTCTAGGCCCGGGGGAGAACACTGAAGCTTTCTTT	CASSLGPGENTEAFF
TRBV28	.	TRBJ2-7	TRBD2	TGTGCCAGCACCCCGGGAGGGGAGCCCTACGAGCAGTACTTC	CASTPGGEPYEQYF
TRBV18	once	TRBJ1-5	.	TGTGCCAGCTCAACCGAGCGGGCGTTCAATCAGCCCCAGCATTTT	CASSTERAFNQPQHF
TRBV18	.	TRBJ2-1	TRBD1	TGTGCCAGCTTTGACAGGGGGCAATACAATGAGCAGTTCTTC	CASFDRGQYNEQFF
TRBV5-1	.	TRBJ2-1	TRBD1	TGCGCCAGCAGCTCGCCGGGACAGGCCAATGAGCAGTTCTTC	CASSSPGQANEQFF
TRBV9	few	TRBJ1-6	.	TGTGCCAGCAGCCCCCCGGGTTCCTATAATTCACCCCTCCACTTT	CASSPPGSYNSPLHF
TRBV11-2	.	TRBJ2-1	.	TGTGCCAGCAGCTCAGGGTATGAGCAGTTCTTC	CASSSGYEQFF
TRBV12-3/TRBV12-4	.	TRBJ1-2	.	TGTGCCAGCAGTTTACAGGGGTCTAAAGGCTACACCTTC	CASSLQGSKGYTF
TRBV11-1	.	TRBJ2-3	TRBD1	TGTGCCAGCAGTTCAAACCGGGACAGGGTTATAGATACGCAGTATTTT	CASSSNRDRVIDTQYF
TRBV20-1	once	TRBJ2-7	TRBD2	TGCAGTGCTAGTGGAACGCTAGCGGGGGAAGACGAGCAGTACTTC	CSASGTLAGEDEQYF
TRBV29-1	.	TRBJ2-1	TRBD1	TGCAGCGGGGCGGGTGGGACAGGCTACAATGAGCAGTTCTTC	CSGAGGTGYNEQFF